Below are 8 T cell receptor beta chains sequenced from a single sample in a study of human T cells and chemical hapten exposure. Time point noted: patch test 2, 6 weeks after DPC sensitization. Described treatment: therapeutic diphenylcyclopropenone sensitization with weekly scalp DPC. TCRdb independently ran MiXCR on the RACE reads; one entry per CDR3 protein. The sample contains some 350,000 distinct CDR3 sequences, roughly 6% of which appear only once. The sequences come from whole blood, collected in connection with sensitization to the hapten diphenylcyclopropenone (DPC). These receptors originate from a woman aged 18-29 years with alopecia areata. Some clones in this sample may be carry-over from other donors' samples.

This clonotype was seen a few times. The genes are TRBV29-1 and TRBJ1-1; the match to TRBD1 covers 9 bases. V shed 6 bases and J 6 bases; nucleotides not matched to a gene: 11. CDR1 and CDR2 from the germline V gene are SQVTM and ANQGSEA. CDR3 length: 14 residues. DNA for the CDR3: TGCAGCGTGGGACTGACAGGGGGTGGTGCTGAAGCTTTCTTT. Amino acid sequence: CSVGLTGGGAEAFF.

This clonotype was recorded a few times. The J gene is TRBJ1-4, the V gene TRBV12-3 or TRBV12-4; D not resolved. V was pared by 6 bases and J by 5 bases, with 13 bases between. CDR3 length: 14 amino acids. CDR3 nucleotide sequence: TGTGCCAGCAGACTGGCTGCCGGGAATGAAAAACTGTTTTTT. Protein sequence: CASRLAAGNEKLFF.

This clonotype was counted only a few times. The chain recombines TRBV6-2 or TRBV6-3 with TRBJ1-1; tentatively, D is TRBD1 (6 bases). CDR3 size: 13 residues. Germline V lookup: CDR1 MNHEY, CDR2 SVGEGT. V was shortened by 6 bases and J by 5 bases, with 13 bases between the two germline ends. The chain's CDR3 is CASSRGGRTEAFF. The DNA for the CDR3 is TGTGCCAGCAGCAGGGGCGGAAGGACTGAAGCTTTCTTT.

This clonotype was found many times. The genes are TRBV11-2 and TRBJ1-4; D is uncertain. V shed 4 bases and J shed 0 bases, with 9 bases lying between them. Per germline, CDR1 SGHAT and CDR2 FQNNGV. This CDR3 comprises 15 residues. DNA of the CDR3: TGTGCCAGCAGCTCTGCCGGGCCAACTAATGAAAAACTGTTTTTT. Translating gives CASSSAGPTNEKLFF.

This clonotype has only a few counts. The rearrangement uses TRBV12-3 or TRBV12-4 and TRBJ2-1; 7 bases line up with TRBD1. The CDR3 loop spans 14 amino acids. V gave up 5 bases and J gave up 6 bases; unmatched junction bases: 7. CDR3: CASSTGADGNEQFF. CDR3 bases: TGTGCCAGCAGTACAGGGGCCGATGGCAATGAGCAGTTCTTC.

This clonotype has at least ten counts. The genes are TRBV7-9 and TRBJ2-3; 8 positions match TRBD1. V was clipped by 5 bases and J by 5 bases; unmatched bases: 6. The CDR3 runs 14 residues. Germline lookup yields CDR1 SEHNR and CDR2 FQNEAQ (reference sequence). The CDR3 here is CASSRTGRGDTQYF. The CDR3 nucleotides are TGTGCCAGCAGCCGGACAGGGCGAGGAGATACGCAGTATTTT. Complete variable domain (other parts from reference TRBV7-9 and TRBJ2-3): DTGVSQNPRHKITKRGQNVTFRCDPISEHNRLYWYRQTLGQGPEFLTYFQNEAQLEKSRLLSDRFSAERPKGSFSTLEIQRTEQGDSAMYLCASSRTGRGDTQYFGPGTRLTVL.

This clonotype was counted between two and nine times. The J gene is TRBJ1-6, the V gene TRBV11-2; weak D call: TRBD1 (6 bases). From germline, CDR1 is SGHAT and CDR2 FQNNGV. Between the trimmed V and J ends, which lost 5 bases and 10 bases, there was a span of 21 bases. CDR3 length equals 16 residues. The DNA for the CDR3 is TGTGCCAGCAGCCCACGGGGGGGCCAGGTCGGATCACCCCTCCACTTT. Translated: CASSPRGGQVGSPLHF.

This chain uses TRBV4-2 with TRBJ1-1; D is unclear. V dropped 3 bases and J dropped 7 bases, with 9 bases sitting between them. In germline, CDR1 is LGHNA, CDR2 YNFKEQ. This CDR3 comprises 12 residues. The DNA of the CDR3 is TGTGCCAGCAGCCATTTAAGTGGTGAAGCTTTCTTT. Encoded protein: CASSHLSGEAFF.